What follows are 27 T cell receptor beta chains derived from one specimen sequenced in a study of breast tumors, draining lymph nodes, adjacent tissues. Samples came from axillary lymph nodes draining the breast cancer. Using its own MiXCR run on the multiplex PCR reads, TCRdb lists one record per CDR3 protein. In the table there are around 130,000 distinct CDR3 sequences, approximately 21% of which are singletons. Sequenced sample: axillary lymph node tissue. The receptors were sampled from a female donor with breast cancer. Some clones in this sample may be carry-over from other donors' samples.

J is TRBJ2-7 and V is TRBV25-1; a weak D match, TRBD1 (6 bases). The CDR3 consists of 14 residues. Trimming took off 3 bases at V and 3 bases at J, with 12 bases between the two ends. Germline assignment: CDR1 MGHDK and CDR2 SYGVNS. DNA of the CDR3: TGTGCCAGCAGTGACTATACAGGGAACTACGAGCAGTACTTC. Translation gives CASSDYTGNYEQYF.

Details on this clonotype: A much larger clone lies a single base off, so this may be a read error. The V and J genes are TRBV9 and TRBJ2-7; a weak D match, TRBD2 (5 bases). CDR1 is SGDLS, CDR2 YYNGEE, per germline. CDR3 size: 15 residues. CDR3 coding DNA: TGTGCCAGCAGCGTAGCGGGGTCTGTAGTCTACGGGCAGTACTTC. Encoded protein: CASSVAGSVVYGQYF. The whole variable domain, remainder taken from reference TRBV9 and TRBJ2-7, is DSGVTQTPKHLITATGQRVTLRCSPRSGDLSVYWYQQSLDQGLQFLIQYYNGEERAKGNILERFSAQQFPDLHSELNLSSLELGDSALYFCASSVAGSVVYGQYFGPGTRLTVT.

The table lists this clonotype with many counts. J is TRBJ2-1 and V is TRBV24-1; weak D call: TRBD1 (6 bases). Per the germline V gene, CDR1 is KGHDR and CDR2 is SFDVKD. This CDR3 has 13 residues. V was clipped by 6 bases and J by 1 base, with 6 bases between them. The CDR3 coding sequence is TGTGCCACCAGTCAGGGGTCCTACAATGAGCAGTTCTTC. It yields the protein CATSQGSYNEQFF.

The rearrangement uses TRBV28 and TRBJ2-2, with 8 bases lining up with TRBD2. Trimming took 7 bases from V and 2 from J; bases not matched to a gene: 9. The CDR3 runs to 16 residues. Per the germline V gene, CDR1 is MDHEN and CDR2 is SYDVKM. Here the CDR3 DNA reads TGTGCCAGCACCCTCCGAAGGACTAGCAACACCGGGGAGCTGTTTTTT. Its translation: CASTLRRTSNTGELFF.

This clonotype was detected many times. V usage is TRBV19 and J usage is TRBJ1-3, with D uncertain. This CDR3 is built from 14 residues. Germline V gene data show CDR1 as LNHDA and CDR2 as SQIVND (reference sequence). Trimming took 9 bases from V and 4 from J, leaving 16 bases between them. The CDR3 protein is CASVPPGSGNTIYF. The DNA for the CDR3 is TGTGCCAGCGTTCCACCGGGGTCGGGAAACACCATATATTTT.

This clonotype has a count of ten or more. The chain carries TRBV6-1 and TRBJ1-5, with D possibly TRBD1 on 5 matching bases. Germline V CDR1 and CDR2: MNHNS, SASEGT. CDR3 length: 12 residues. Trimming shortened V by 2 bases and J by 13 bases, and 12 bases separated the two germline ends. CDR3: CASSELTDLQHF. In DNA, the CDR3 is TGTGCCAGCAGTGAATTGACAGACCTTCAGCATTTT.

This clonotype came up many times. The chain has TRBV29-1 and TRBJ1-2, with 8 nucleotides matching TRBD1. Germline lookup yields CDR1 SQVTM and CDR2 ANQGSEA. This CDR3 spans 16 amino acids. V gave up 1 base and J gave up 11 bases; unmatched junction bases: 18. The chain's CDR3 is CSVEVDLRTGRDLYTF. For the CDR3, the DNA is TGCAGCGTTGAAGTAGATCTGCGGACAGGGAGGGATTTATACACCTTC.

This clonotype was seen ten or more times. The CDR3 loop reads CASRMGRNNSPLHF. DNA for the CDR3: TGTGCCAGTAGGATGGGACGGAATAATTCACCCCTCCACTTT. The chain employs TRBV19 and TRBJ1-6, with D perhaps TRBD1 (5 bases). The CDR3 extends over 14 amino acids. V was pared by 6 bases and J by 5 bases, with 11 bases between. Germline V gene data show CDR1 as LNHDA and CDR2 as SQIVND (reference sequence).

This clonotype showed up many times. V usage is TRBV24-1 and J usage is TRBJ2-5, with 11 bases that match TRBD2. Germline V gene sequence: CDR1 KGHDR, CDR2 SFDVKD. Losses at the gene ends were 7 bases for V and 1 base for J; bases not matched to a gene: 4. The length of the CDR3 is 15 residues. The CDR3: CATRLLAGGQETQYF. The CDR3 bases are TGTGCCACCAGACTTCTAGCGGGAGGCCAAGAGACCCAGTACTTC.

In its sample, this clonotype was seen many times. The chain carries TRBV10-3 and TRBJ2-1, with no clear D. CDR1 is ENHRY, CDR2 SYGVKD, per germline. There are 16 residues in the CDR3. V was pared by 0 bases and J by 4 bases, with 13 bases between. DNA for the CDR3: TGTGCCATCAGTGAGTCCGAGAATTCCCCTTACAATGAGCAGTTCTTC. Translation gives CAISESENSPYNEQFF.

Worth noting for this clonotype: A read error is possible here, since a much larger clone lies one base away. The chain uses TRBV5-1 and TRBJ2-7; 9 bases agree with TRBD2. V gave up 7 bases and J gave up 0 bases; unmatched junction bases: 11. The CDR3 extends over 16 amino acids. Per the germline V gene, CDR1 is SGHRS and CDR2 is YFSETQ. The CDR3 DNA sequence: TGCGCCAGCGGCACTGCTAGCGGGGCTAGCTCCTACGAGCAGTACTTC. Its translation is CASGTASGASSYEQYF.

Ten or more counts support this clonotype. At one boundary the junction diverges from the germline segment, which might be a read error. The chain joins TRBV7-7 to TRBJ2-1; D is possibly TRBD2 (7 bases). The CDR3 runs 16 residues. Germline-derived CDR1 and CDR2 are SSHAT and FNYEAQ (reference sequence). The CDR3 sequence: CASSLKAGGPYNEQFF. The CDR3 DNA reads TGTGCTAGCAGCTTAAAGGCCGGGGGGCCATACAATGAGCAGTTCTTC.

Ten or more counts support this clonotype. The rearrangement uses TRBV2 and TRBJ1-5, with TRBD1 as a possible D gene (6 bases). V gave up 7 bases and J gave up 6 bases, with 16 bases separating them. The CDR3 runs to 14 residues. Germline V lookup: CDR1 SNHLY, CDR2 FYNNEI. This CDR3 is CASTAGDFGQPQHF. The CDR3 DNA reads as TGTGCCAGCACGGCAGGGGATTTCGGTCAGCCCCAGCATTTT.

Regarding this clonotype: Germline and junction disagree at one end, which may indicate a read error. The V gene is TRBV20-1, the J gene TRBJ2-7; TRBD1 matches at 9 bases. The CDR3 has 13 residues. Germline V lookup: CDR1 DFQATT, CDR2 SNEGSKA (reference sequence). CDR3 in DNA: TGCAGTGGAATGGACAGGGGAGCCTACGAGCTGTACTTC. This encodes CSGMDRGAYELYF.

This clonotype came up many times. The CDR3 region is CASSVRTGGGDTQYF. CDR3 in DNA: TGTGCCAGCAGTGTGCGGACAGGGGGCGGAGATACGCAGTATTTT. The J gene is TRBJ2-3, the V gene TRBV6-1; 11 nucleotides align to TRBD1. The CDR3 sequence is 15 residues long. V lost 4 bases and J lost 5; bases outside the gene matches: 5. The germline V gene encodes CDR1 MNHNS and CDR2 SASEGT.

Ten or more counts support this clonotype. J is TRBJ2-7 and V is TRBV28; D is uncertain. The CDR3 is made up of 13 amino acids. The V gene lost 4 bases and the J gene lost 2 bases, with 9 bases spanning the gap. Germline V gives CDR1 MDHEN, CDR2 SYDVKM. CDR3 DNA: TGTGCCAGCAGTTCACCGCAGGCCTACGAGCAGTACTTC. This codes for CASSSPQAYEQYF.

V gene TRBV19 combines with J gene TRBJ1-1, with TRBD1 matching over 7 bases. The CDR3 has 15 amino acids. Germline-derived CDR1 and CDR2 are LNHDA and SQIVND (reference sequence). Trimming at V came to 7 bases and at J to 4 bases, leaving 12 bases not matched to a gene. CDR3 amino acids: CASNPRQGDGTEAFF. CDR3 nucleotide sequence: TGTGCCAGTAATCCGCGTCAGGGGGATGGCACTGAAGCTTTCTTT.

This clonotype has at least ten counts. This rearrangement joins TRBV20-1 to TRBJ1-3, with 9 bases aligning to TRBD1. The CDR3 contains 14 residues. V shed 6 bases and J 2 bases; nucleotides not matched to a gene: 5. Per germline, CDR1 DFQATT and CDR2 SNEGSKA (reference sequence). The CDR3 region has the DNA TGCAGTGCACCACAGGGGGCTGCTGGAAACACCATATATTTT. Its protein product is CSAPQGAAGNTIYF.

This clonotype was recorded many times. This chain connects TRBV3-1 to TRBJ1-2, with D uncertain. The CDR3 is 12 amino acids. Germline CDR1 is LGHDT and CDR2 is YNNKEL (reference sequence). Trimming took off 1 base at V and 3 bases at J, with 3 bases between the two ends. This CDR3 reads CASSQGDYGYTF. For the CDR3, the DNA is TGTGCCAGCAGCCAAGGGGACTATGGCTACACCTTC.

For the CDR3, the DNA is TGTGCCAGCAGTTTATTTTCCGCAGGGGGCTACGAGCAGTACTTC. Protein product: CASSLFSAGGYEQYF. The chain joins TRBV28 to TRBJ2-7; TRBD1 matches at 7 bases. V dropped 1 base and J dropped 3; count of bases not matched to a gene: 6. There are 15 residues in the CDR3. Germline CDR1 is MDHEN and CDR2 is SYDVKM.

This clonotype appeared many times. The chain recombines TRBV20-1 with TRBJ2-7; D is perhaps TRBD2 (6 bases). Germline CDR1 DFQATT, CDR2 SNEGSKA (reference sequence). Trimming removed 0 bases from V and 1 base from J, with 13 bases in between. The CDR3 is 15 amino acids. The CDR3 nucleotides are TGCAGTGCTAGAGATCCCCAGCGGGTGTCCTACGAGCAGTACTTC. Residues: CSARDPQRVSYEQYF.

The sample holds many counts of this clonotype. V usage is TRBV19 and J usage is TRBJ2-7, with D perhaps being TRBD1 or TRBD2 (7 bases each). Germline V gives CDR1 LNHDA, CDR2 SQIVND (reference sequence). This CDR3 is 14 amino acids long. V shed 5 bases and J shed 0 bases, with 11 bases lying between them. CDR3 in DNA: TGTGCCAGTAGTCCAGGGGGGGGCTCCTACGAGCAGTACTTC. Its protein product is CASSPGGGSYEQYF.

Concerning this clonotype itself: This may come from a read error, since a much larger clone is one base off. The J gene is TRBJ2-2, the V gene TRBV11-3; D is possibly TRBD2 (5 bases). The germline V gene encodes CDR1 SGHNT and CDR2 YENEEA. The CDR3 runs to 17 residues. Trimming cost V 1 base and J 2 bases, with 14 bases left between them. The CDR3 DNA reads TGTGCCAGCAGCTTAGGGGAGACTGGCGGAAACACCGGGGAGCTGTTTTTT. Translated, it gives CASSLGETGGNTGELFF.

Many counts were recorded for this clonotype. This chain uses TRBV19 with TRBJ2-2; perhaps D is TRBD1 or TRBD2 (5 bases each). The CDR3 runs 16 residues. Trimming took off 0 bases at V and 3 bases at J, with 11 bases between the two ends. CDR1 and CDR2 from the germline V gene are LNHDA and SQIVND (reference sequence). The CDR3 spells CASSIDPGTDTGELFF. Written as DNA, the CDR3 is TGTGCCAGTAGTATAGATCCCGGGACCGACACCGGGGAGCTGTTTTTT.

This clonotype was found many times. This CDR3 reads CASSFRASTDTQYF. CDR3 DNA sequence: TGTGCCAGCAGTTTCCGTGCTAGCACAGATACGCAGTATTTT. The chain uses TRBV12-3 or TRBV12-4 and TRBJ2-3; D remains unclear. This CDR3 spans 14 amino acids. Deletions cut 3 bases from V and 0 bases from J, with 7 bases between.

This clonotype was picked up a small number of times. This may be a read error: a much more frequent sequence differs by one nucleotide. This chain joins TRBV20-1 and TRBJ2-7; possible D gene TRBD2, 6 bases. CDR1 DFQATT and CDR2 SNEGSKA come from the germline V gene (reference sequence). The CDR3 totals 14 residues. The CDR3 here is CGARVTRRGLEQYF. CDR3 DNA: TGCGGTGCTAGAGTCACTAGACGGGGGTTAGAGCAGTACTTC.

This clonotype was picked up many times. This chain links TRBV6-2 or TRBV6-3 with TRBJ2-1; D perhaps matches TRBD2 (5 bases). Germline CDR1 MNHEY, CDR2 SVGEGT. V lost 7 bases and J 3 bases, leaving 16 bases between the germline ends. The CDR3 has 15 residues. The CDR3 region is CASKEGRKGYNEQFF. The CDR3 DNA is TGTGCCAGCAAAGAGGGCAGGAAGGGCTACAATGAGCAGTTCTTC.